The 19 T cell receptor beta chains below all came from one sample that was sequenced in a study of Ad26.COV2.S vaccination and SARS-CoV-2 variants (dated by TCRdb to 2020 to 2023). Receptor amplification or capture employed the immunoSEQ multiplex PCR assay. Sourced from immuneACCESS, this table was stored by TCRdb with only in-frame sequences that have V and J called. A share of the clones is absent; for the studies checked, an unresolved V gene accounts for under half, and the remainder has no known explanation. The sample data list about 680,000 clones, and roughly 90% of these were observed just once. Around 1.5% of the sample rests with the top ten. What this sample's treatment or condition label stands for: approximately 18 received Ad26.COV2.S at low or high dose, single or two shots; a few received placebo; per-sample allocation not given. For vaccine and placebo recipients, the sequenced repertoires came from samples collected on day 63 after the first injection.

The source material was peripheral blood, sampled in a trial of Ad26.COV2.S vaccine versus placebo. The origin of the receptors is a person aged 18-65 years who received the Ad26.COV2.S COVID-19 vaccine or a placebo.

The rearrangement uses TRBV2 and TRBJ1-1; TRBD1 is a possible D gene (6 bases). The germline V gene has CDR1 SNHLY and CDR2 FYNNEI. The CDR3 loop spans 13 amino acids. The V end was cut by 2 bases, the J end by 8 bases, with 12 bases between. For the CDR3, the DNA is TGTGCCAGCAGTGAAAAGGAGGGGGGGGAAGCTTTCTTT. Translating gives CASSEKEGGEAFF.

The chain recombines TRBV27 with TRBJ1-2, with 9 nucleotides matching TRBD1. CDR1 and CDR2 (germline): MNHEY, SMNVEV (reference sequence). V shed 5 bases, J shed 5 bases, and the junction held 6 bases outside the gene matches. The CDR3 sequence is 14 residues long. The CDR3 is CASSPWDRAYGYTF. CDR3 in DNA: TGTGCCAGCAGTCCCTGGGACAGGGCTTATGGCTACACCTTC.

The V and J genes are TRBV27 and TRBJ2-1; D ambiguous. The CDR3 covers 13 residues. Trimming stripped 5 bases from V and 8 bases from J, with 13 bases between. The V gene's germline CDR1 is MNHEY and CDR2 SMNVEV (reference sequence). CDR3 coding DNA: TGTGCCAGCAGTCGCCAGGACCTGGATGAGCAGTTCTTC. As protein: CASSRQDLDEQFF.

The V gene is TRBV19, the J gene TRBJ1-2; no definite D call. This CDR3 comprises 12 residues. V dropped 4 bases and J dropped 6 bases, with 9 bases sitting between them. Germline CDR1 reads LNHDA; CDR2 reads SQIVND (reference sequence). Here the CDR3 reads CASSTRADGYTF. DNA of the CDR3: TGTGCCAGTAGTACAAGGGCCGATGGCTACACCTTC. Full variable domain (remainder filled in from reference TRBV19 and TRBJ1-2): DGGITQSPKYLFRKEGQNVTLSCEQNLNHDAMYWYRQDPGQGLRLIYYSQIVNDFQKGDIAEGYSVSREKKESFPLTVTSAQKNPTAFYLCASSTRADGYTFGSGTRLTVV.

This chain links TRBV28 with TRBJ1-2; weak D call: TRBD1 (5 bases). This CDR3 spans 15 amino acids. Per the germline V gene, CDR1 is MDHEN and CDR2 is SYDVKM. The V and J ends lost 2 bases and 5 bases respectively, with 15 bases between them. For the CDR3, the DNA is TGTGCCAGCAGTTTAAGCCCTTCAGGGAGATATGGCTACACCTTC. Translated: CASSLSPSGRYGYTF.

The genes are TRBV3-1 (or the pseudogene TRBV3-2) and TRBJ2-7; perhaps D is TRBD1 or TRBD2 (5 bases each). This CDR3 is 14 amino acids long. V gave up 5 bases and J gave up 1 base, with 12 bases separating them. Germline V gene sequence: CDR1 LGHDT, CDR2 YNNKEL (reference sequence). CDR3 bases: TGTGCCAGCAGCTCCCGGGACGAGTCCTACGAGCAGTACTTC. Amino acid sequence: CASSSRDESYEQYF.

The CDR3 here is CASSYLSTSGGYEQYF. CDR3 coding DNA: TGTGCCAGCAGTTACTTGTCGACTAGCGGGGGTTACGAGCAGTACTTC. The V gene is TRBV6-5, the J gene TRBJ2-7; 12 nucleotides agree with TRBD2. The CDR3 extends over 16 amino acids. The J segment lost 4 bases and the V segment lost 1 base, leaving 5 bases of the junction unmatched. Germline loops: CDR1 MNHEY, CDR2 SVGAGI.

The chain employs TRBV2 and TRBJ2-5; D call uncertain. Germline CDR1 and CDR2: SNHLY and FYNNEI. This CDR3 contains 14 residues. V lost 5 bases to trimming and J lost 1 base, with 11 bases between them. The CDR3 DNA reads as TGTGCCAGCAGTAAGGGCAGGATCCAAGAGACCCAGTACTTC. It yields the protein CASSKGRIQETQYF.

The chain carries TRBV2 and TRBJ2-1; TRBD2 matches at 8 bases. Germline trimming cut 3 bases from V and 8 bases from J; bases unmatched to any gene: 3. Germline CDR1 reads SNHLY; CDR2 reads FYNNEI. The CDR3 has 13 residues. The CDR3, as DNA: TGTGCCAGCAGTGACGGGACTAGATATGAGCAGTTCTTC. As protein: CASSDGTRYEQFF.

The V and J genes are TRBV19 and TRBJ2-7; 11 bases align to TRBD2. Per germline, CDR1 LNHDA and CDR2 SQIVND (reference sequence). The CDR3 extends over 14 amino acids. The V segment lost 3 bases and the J segment 4 bases; nucleotides outside the gene matches: 2. This CDR3 reads CASSMGLAVYEQYF. The DNA of the CDR3 is TGTGCCAGTAGTATGGGACTAGCGGTATACGAGCAGTACTTC.

This clone was observed once. This rearrangement joins TRBV5-6 to TRBJ1-1; D gene ambiguous. V lost 4 bases and J 1 base, leaving 5 bases between the germline ends. Germline assignment: CDR1 SGHDT and CDR2 YYEEEE. The CDR3 spans 12 residues. The CDR3 sequence is CASSHPNTEAFF. CDR3 sequence (DNA): TGTGCCAGCAGCCACCCGAACACTGAAGCTTTCTTT.

The chain is built from TRBV11-2 and TRBJ2-1; 12 bases line up with TRBD2. The length of the CDR3 is 20 residues. Germline V gene data show CDR1 as SGHAT and CDR2 as FQNNGV. J was trimmed by 0 bases and V by 0 bases; bases with no gene match: 9. The chain's CDR3 is CASSLDGLAGGQSSYNEQFF. In DNA, the CDR3 is TGTGCCAGCAGCTTAGATGGGCTAGCGGGGGGGCAGAGCTCCTACAATGAGCAGTTCTTC. The whole variable domain, remainder taken from reference TRBV11-2 and TRBJ2-1, is EAGVAQSPRYKIIEKRQSVAFWCNPISGHATLYWYQQILGQGPKLLIQFQNNGVVDDSQLPKDRFSAERLKGVDSTLKIQPAKLEDSAVYLCASSLDGLAGGQSSYNEQFFGPGTRLTVL.

CDR3: CASSLGGGAWSGELFF. The CDR3 nucleotides read TGTGCCAGCAGCTTAGGGGGAGGGGCATGGAGCGGGGAGCTGTTTTTT. V is TRBV7-6 and J is TRBJ2-2; 7 positions agree with TRBD2. With V trimmed by 1 base and J by 7 bases, 9 bases remained unmatched. Germline V gene sequence: CDR1 SGHVS, CDR2 FNYEAQ. The length of the CDR3 is 16 residues. Full variable domain (remainder filled in from reference TRBV7-6 and TRBJ2-2): GAGVSQSPRYKVTKRGQDVALRCDPISGHVSLYWYRQALGQGPEFLTYFNYEAQQDKSGLPNDRFSAERPEGSISTLTIQRTEQRDSAMYRCASSLGGGAWSGELFFGEGSRLTVL.

The chain carries TRBV10-3 and TRBJ1-1; 7 positions agree with TRBD1. The germline CDR1 and CDR2 sequences are ENHRY and SYGVKD. CDR3 length: 13 residues. Unmatched junction bases numbered 8, after V lost 10 bases and J lost 3 bases. The CDR3, as DNA: TGTGCCAACACCCGGGACAGAGACACTGAAGCTTTCTTT. It codes for CANTRDRDTEAFF.

This rearrangement joins TRBV4-1 to TRBJ1-2, with 7 bases identical to TRBD1. The V gene end was trimmed by 3 bases and the J gene end by 0 bases; junction bases not matched to a gene: 7. Germline V gene data show CDR1 as MGHRA and CDR2 as YSYEKL. The CDR3 spans 16 residues. The CDR3 loop reads CASSQTTGTSNYGYTF. DNA of the CDR3: TGCGCCAGCAGCCAGACGACAGGGACTTCTAACTATGGCTACACCTTC.

The chain uses TRBV19 and TRBJ2-7; TRBD2 agrees at 8 bases. The CDR3 is made up of 14 amino acids. The V gene end was trimmed by 6 bases and the J gene end by 2 bases; junction bases not matched to a gene: 6. Germline V gene data show CDR1 as LNHDA and CDR2 as SQIVND (reference sequence). The CDR3 bases are TGTGCCAGTAGCATGTTAGCGGGGCCCTACGAGCAGTACTTC. Protein sequence: CASSMLAGPYEQYF.

The chain combines TRBV25-1 with TRBJ2-3; 9 bases match TRBD2. The CDR3 has 15 residues. The trim removed 10 bases at V and 4 bases at J, leaving 12 bases unmatched. Germline CDR1 MGHDK, CDR2 SYGVNS. CDR3 DNA sequence: TGTGCCAACTGCACGGGACTAGCTATGGCAGATACGCAGTATTTT. This codes for CANCTGLAMADTQYF.

This sequence joins TRBV18 and TRBJ2-7; 7 bases line up with TRBD1. Germline CDR1 reads KGHSH; CDR2 reads LQKENI. This CDR3 has 15 residues. V trimming: 2 bases; J trimming: 4 bases; junction bases outside the gene matches: 8. CDR3 bases: TGTGCCAGCTCACCAGCCTCGGACAGGCTATACGAGCAGTACTTC. It specifies CASSPASDRLYEQYF.

The chain employs TRBV6-5 and TRBJ2-7, with 7 positions matching TRBD2. Per germline, CDR1 MNHEY and CDR2 SVGAGI. After removal of 6 bases from V and 1 base from J, the junction contained 9 bases not matched to a gene. The CDR3 has 15 residues. CDR3 coding DNA: TGTGCCAGCAGGACCCTGCCGGGAGGATCCTACGAGCAGTACTTC. Translating it yields CASRTLPGGSYEQYF.